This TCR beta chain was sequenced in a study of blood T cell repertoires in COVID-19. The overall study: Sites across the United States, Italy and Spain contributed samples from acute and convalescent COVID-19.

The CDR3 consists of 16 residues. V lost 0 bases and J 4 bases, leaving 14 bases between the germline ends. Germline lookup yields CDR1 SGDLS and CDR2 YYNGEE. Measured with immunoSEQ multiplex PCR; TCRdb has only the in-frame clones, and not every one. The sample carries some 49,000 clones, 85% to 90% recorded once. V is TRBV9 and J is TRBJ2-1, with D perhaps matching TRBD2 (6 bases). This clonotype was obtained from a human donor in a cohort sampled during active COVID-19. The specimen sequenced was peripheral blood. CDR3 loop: CASSVVGGPRYNEQFF. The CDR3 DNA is TGTGCCAGCAGCGTAGTAGGAGGGCCTCGGTACAATGAGCAGTTCTTC.